Presented here are 10 T cell receptor beta chains from one specimen sequenced in a study of OX40 agonist ivuxolimab in advanced cancers. The method was immunoSEQ multiplex PCR; TCRdb's version includes in-frame clones alone and lacks a portion of them. In the table there are about 78,000 clones, around 94% of which are singletons. Material: CD4+ or CD8+ T cells sorted from blood, obtained in a trial of the OX40 agonist ivuxolimab. These TCRs come from an adult with an advanced solid tumor such as melanoma, head and neck, liver or kidney cancer.

Comment on this clone: This same CDR3 is encoded by further DNA sequences in the sample. This chain links TRBV5-1 with TRBJ2-5, with D hard to call. The germline CDR1 and CDR2 sequences are SGHRS and YFSETQ. The CDR3 is 11 amino acids. The V gene lost 4 bases and the J gene lost 2 bases, with 3 bases spanning the gap. DNA for the CDR3: TGCGCCAGCAGCCTACAAGAGACCCAGTACTTC. Translated, it gives CASSLQETQYF.

The chain employs TRBV5-6 and TRBJ1-4, with D perhaps TRBD1 (6 bases). Germline V CDR1 and CDR2: SGHDT, YYEEEE. V was trimmed by 4 bases and J by 0 bases, leaving 22 bases between them. The CDR3 runs 19 residues. This CDR3 reads CASSPWDTYLLATNEKLFF. For the CDR3, the DNA is TGTGCCAGCAGCCCGTGGGACACATATCTCCTTGCAACTAATGAAAAACTGTTTTTT.

The rearrangement uses TRBV19 and TRBJ2-7; the match to TRBD2 covers 8 bases. The V gene end was trimmed by 3 bases and the J gene end by 6 bases; junction bases not matched to a gene: 4. Germline V gene sequence: CDR1 LNHDA, CDR2 SQIVND (reference sequence). The length of the CDR3 is 13 residues. The CDR3 sequence is CASSIAGGGEQYF. The CDR3, as DNA: TGTGCCAGTAGTATCGCCGGGGGGGGCGAGCAGTACTTC.

This chain joins TRBV29-1 and TRBJ2-1; no reliable D call. The CDR3 has 14 residues. The germline gives CDR1 SQVTM, CDR2 ANQGSEA. V was trimmed by 6 bases and J by 0 bases, leaving 12 bases between them. CDR3 region: CSVRPMFSYNEQFF. DNA of the CDR3: TGCAGCGTACGACCCATGTTCTCCTACAATGAGCAGTTCTTC.

This chain connects TRBV4-2 to TRBJ2-2; D gene ambiguous. V was trimmed by 1 base and J by 4 bases, leaving 13 bases between them. The germline gives CDR1 LGHNA, CDR2 YNFKEQ. CDR3 size: 16 residues. CDR3 nucleotide sequence: TGTGCCAGCAGCCAAGCCCCGGGCCTATCCACCGGGGAGCTGTTTTTT. Protein: CASSQAPGLSTGELFF.

This clone was seen only once. V is TRBV19 and J is TRBJ1-2; 7 bases fit TRBD1. The CDR3 extends over 13 amino acids. The ends lost 3 bases at V and 8 bases at J; junction bases unmatched: 6. Looked up from germline, CDR1 is LNHDA and CDR2 is SQIVND (reference sequence). CDR3 in DNA: TGTGCCAGTAGTATGGCACAGGGGAGAGGCTACACCTTC. Residues: CASSMAQGRGYTF.

CDR3 coding DNA: TGTGCCAGCGGACGGGTTTCGAACACTGAAGCTTTCTTT. This translates into CASGRVSNTEAFF. V gene TRBV28 combines with J gene TRBJ1-1; D gene unclear. V dropped 8 bases and J dropped 1 base, with 11 bases sitting between them. Germline loops: CDR1 MDHEN, CDR2 SYDVKM. This CDR3 is 13 amino acids long. The whole variable domain, remainder taken from reference TRBV28 and TRBJ1-1, is DVKVTQSSRYLVKRTGEKVFLECVQDMDHENMFWYRQDPGLGLRLIYFSYDVKMKEKGDIPEGYSVSREKKERFSLILESASTNQTSMYLCASGRVSNTEAFFGQGTRLTVV.

The J gene is TRBJ1-5, the V gene TRBV4-1, with D perhaps matching TRBD1 (6 bases). The CDR3 runs to 18 residues. V was cut by 0 bases and J by 0 bases, with 15 bases left in between. The germline CDR1 and CDR2 sequences are MGHRA and YSYEKL. This chain's CDR3 is CASSQEGYRANSNQPQHF. CDR3 nucleotide sequence: TGCGCCAGCAGCCAAGAAGGGTACAGGGCTAATAGCAATCAGCCCCAGCATTTT.

This chain links TRBV4-1 with TRBJ1-2; TRBD1 matches at 9 bases. This CDR3 has 14 residues. In germline, CDR1 is MGHRA, CDR2 YSYEKL. Trimming removed 1 base from V and 4 bases from J; junction bases left unmatched: 1. As DNA, the CDR3 is TGCGCCAGCAGCCAAGGGACAGGGGCCTATGGCTACACCTTC. Translated: CASSQGTGAYGYTF.

The genes are TRBV6-5 and TRBJ1-3; 7 positions match TRBD1. V trimming: 6 bases; J trimming: 7 bases; junction bases outside the gene matches: 9. The CDR3 is 14 amino acids. CDR1 and CDR2 (germline): MNHEY, SVGAGI. The CDR3 coding sequence is TGTGCCAGCAGGACAACAGGGGACCTTAACACCATATATTTT. Protein sequence: CASRTTGDLNTIYF.